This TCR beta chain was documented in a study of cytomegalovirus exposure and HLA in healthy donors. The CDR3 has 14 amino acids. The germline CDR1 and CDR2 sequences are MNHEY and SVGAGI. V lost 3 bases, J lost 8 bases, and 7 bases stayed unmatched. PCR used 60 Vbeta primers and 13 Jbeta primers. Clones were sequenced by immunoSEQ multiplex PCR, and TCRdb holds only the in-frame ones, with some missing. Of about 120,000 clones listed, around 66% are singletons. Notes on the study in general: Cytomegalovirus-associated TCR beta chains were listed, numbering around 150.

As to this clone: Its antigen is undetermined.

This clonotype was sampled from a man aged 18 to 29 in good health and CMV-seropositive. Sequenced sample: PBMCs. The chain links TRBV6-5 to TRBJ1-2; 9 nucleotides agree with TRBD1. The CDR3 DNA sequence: TGTGCCAGCAGTTATGGTGGGACAGGGCGAGGCTACACCTTC. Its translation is CASSYGGTGRGYTF.